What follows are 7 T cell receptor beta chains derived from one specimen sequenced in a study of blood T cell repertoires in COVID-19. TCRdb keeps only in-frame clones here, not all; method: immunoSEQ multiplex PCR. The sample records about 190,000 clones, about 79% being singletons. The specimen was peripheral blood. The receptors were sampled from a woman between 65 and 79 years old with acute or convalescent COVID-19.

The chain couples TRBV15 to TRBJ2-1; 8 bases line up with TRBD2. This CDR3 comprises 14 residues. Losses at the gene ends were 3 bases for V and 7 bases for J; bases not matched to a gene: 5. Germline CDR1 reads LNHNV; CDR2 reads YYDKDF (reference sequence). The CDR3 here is CATSSGRGGNEQFF. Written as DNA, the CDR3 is TGTGCCACCAGCAGCGGGAGGGGAGGAAATGAGCAGTTCTTC.

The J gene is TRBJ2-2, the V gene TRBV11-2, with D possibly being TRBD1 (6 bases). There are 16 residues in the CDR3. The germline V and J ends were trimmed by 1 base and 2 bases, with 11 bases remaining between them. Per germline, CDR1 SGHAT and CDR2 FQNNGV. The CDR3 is CASSLGPGQNTGELFF. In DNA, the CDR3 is TGTGCCAGCAGCTTAGGCCCGGGACAAAACACCGGGGAGCTGTTTTTT.

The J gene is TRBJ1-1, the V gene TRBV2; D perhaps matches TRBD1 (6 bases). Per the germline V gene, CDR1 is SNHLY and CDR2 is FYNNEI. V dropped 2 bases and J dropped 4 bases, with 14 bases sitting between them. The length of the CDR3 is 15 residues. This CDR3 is CASSELGALGTEAFF. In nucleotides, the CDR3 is TGTGCCAGCAGTGAATTGGGGGCCCTTGGCACTGAAGCTTTCTTT.

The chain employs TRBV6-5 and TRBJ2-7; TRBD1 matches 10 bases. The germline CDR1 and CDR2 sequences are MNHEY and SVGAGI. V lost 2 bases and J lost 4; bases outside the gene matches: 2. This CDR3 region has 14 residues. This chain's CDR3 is CASSYGTGAYEQYF. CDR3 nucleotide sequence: TGTGCCAGCAGTTACGGGACAGGGGCTTACGAGCAGTACTTC.

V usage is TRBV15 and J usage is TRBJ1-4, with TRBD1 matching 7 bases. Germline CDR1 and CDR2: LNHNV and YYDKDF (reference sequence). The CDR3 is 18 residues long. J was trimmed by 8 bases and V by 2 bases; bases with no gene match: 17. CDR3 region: CATSRPNQGVKGGEKLFF. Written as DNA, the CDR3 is TGTGCCACCAGCAGACCGAACCAGGGGGTAAAGGGGGGAGAAAAACTGTTTTTT.

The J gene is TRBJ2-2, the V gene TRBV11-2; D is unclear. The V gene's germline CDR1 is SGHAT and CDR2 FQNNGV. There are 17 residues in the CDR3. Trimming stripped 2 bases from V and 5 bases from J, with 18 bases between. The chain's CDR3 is CASSLFVQSARTGELFF. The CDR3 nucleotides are TGTGCCAGCAGCTTATTCGTTCAGAGCGCCCGGACCGGGGAGCTGTTTTTT.

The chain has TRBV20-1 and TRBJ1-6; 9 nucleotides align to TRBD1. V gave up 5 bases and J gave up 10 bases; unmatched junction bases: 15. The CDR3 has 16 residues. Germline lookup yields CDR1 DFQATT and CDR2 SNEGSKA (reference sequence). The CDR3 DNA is TGCAGTGCTCGTGGACAGGGGTGGGGTGTAGGGTCACCCCTCCACTTT. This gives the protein CSARGQGWGVGSPLHF.